The 25 T cell receptor beta chains given below trace back to one sample, sequenced in a study of T cells in Graves' hyperthyroidism and ophthalmopathy. Amplification of TCR beta CDR3 regions was performed using RNA transcripts as template. The HTBI primer set was used in a first-round RT-PCR of the TCR CDR3. TCRdb analysed the multiplex PCR reads with MiXCR anew, one entry per CDR3 protein. The sample carries 300,000 to 500,000 distinct CDR3 sequences, about 14% recorded once. Sequencing input: blood. These receptors all stem from a man aged 45-65 years with Graves' ophthalmopathy.

This clonotype has at least ten counts. V gene TRBV28 combines with J gene TRBJ2-5; D is undetermined. CDR1 is MDHEN and CDR2 is SYDVKM in the germline V gene. The length of the CDR3 is 15 residues. V lost 6 bases to trimming and J lost 1 base, with 15 bases between them. CDR3 amino acids: CASSRGRRFQETQYF. For the CDR3, the DNA is TGTGCCAGCAGCCGTGGACGGCGATTCCAAGAGACCCAGTACTTC.

Ten or more counts support this clonotype. The J gene is TRBJ1-5, the V gene TRBV4-1; TRBD1 agrees at 8 bases. The CDR3 spans 15 residues. Trimming cost V 1 base and J 4 bases; bases outside gene matches: 3. Per germline, CDR1 MGHRA and CDR2 YSYEKL. The CDR3 here is CASSQATGENQPQHF. As DNA, the CDR3 is TGCGCCAGCAGCCAAGCGACAGGGGAGAATCAGCCCCAGCATTTT.

This clonotype was recorded a few times. The gene calls are TRBV12-3 or TRBV12-4 and TRBJ2-2; 13 bases fit TRBD2. The CDR3 covers 17 residues. V shed 5 bases and J 5 bases; nucleotides not matched to a gene: 8. The CDR3 DNA is TGTGCCAGCAGTCCCTCCGGACTAGCGGGAGTTACCGGGGAGCTGTTTTTT. Amino acids: CASSPSGLAGVTGELFF.

This clonotype showed up just a few times. The chain employs TRBV20-1 and TRBJ2-2, with 7 nucleotides matching TRBD2. The germline V gene has CDR1 DFQATT and CDR2 SNEGSKA (reference sequence). The junction had 8 bases not matched to a gene; V was cut back by 1 base and J by 0 bases. The CDR3 length is 17 residues. The CDR3 bases are TGCAGTGCTAGAGGTTGGAGCGGGACCGCGAACACCGGGGAGCTGTTTTTT. Amino acids: CSARGWSGTANTGELFF.

This clonotype came up a few times. J is TRBJ1-5 and V is TRBV4-1; D might be TRBD1 (5 bases). The length of the CDR3 is 15 residues. With 0 bases removed from V and 3 bases from J, the gap between germline ends came to 9 bases. Germline V CDR1 and CDR2: MGHRA, YSYEKL. CDR3 sequence (DNA): TGCGCCAGCAGCCAAGACGGGGGGTACAATCAGCCCCAGCATTTT. Protein sequence: CASSQDGGYNQPQHF.

The V and J genes are TRBV6-5 and TRBJ1-4; maybe TRBD1 (5 bases). The CDR3 sequence is 14 residues long. Germline V lookup: CDR1 MNHEY, CDR2 SVGAGI. The germline V and J ends were trimmed by 0 bases and 5 bases, with 7 bases remaining between them. DNA for the CDR3: TGTGCCAGCAGTTACTCGACAGTAAATGAAAAACTGTTTTTT. Translating gives CASSYSTVNEKLFF.

This clonotype was found a few times. The V and J genes are TRBV10-3 and TRBJ2-5; TRBD2 aligns across 14 bases. Germline loops: CDR1 ENHRY, CDR2 SYGVKD. The V gene end was trimmed by 6 bases and the J gene end by 5 bases; junction bases not matched to a gene: 20. The CDR3 sequence is 20 residues long. CDR3 DNA sequence: TGTGCCATCAGCCGATATAACGGACTAGCGGGAGGCCCGGGGGAGGAGACCCAGTACTTC. It translates to CAISRYNGLAGGPGEETQYF.

This clonotype was seen a few times. The chain links TRBV2 to TRBJ1-2; 7 positions agree with TRBD1. V lost 10 bases, J lost 5 bases, and 7 bases stayed unmatched. Germline V gene lookup returns CDR1 SNHLY and CDR2 FYNNEI. The CDR3 is 12 residues long. For the CDR3, the DNA is TGTGCCACCGGACAGGACAAATATGGCTACACCTTC. Protein sequence: CATGQDKYGYTF.

The chain couples TRBV6-1 to TRBJ1-2, with D hard to call. This CDR3 is built from 12 residues. V shed 6 bases and J shed 2 bases, with 7 bases lying between them. CDR1 MNHNS and CDR2 SASEGT come from the germline V gene. The CDR3 loop is CASSRDNYGYTF. The CDR3 DNA reads as TGTGCCAGCAGCAGAGACAACTATGGCTACACCTTC.

With regard to this clonotype: A read error may be the cause here, since a much bigger clone is one base away. This chain joins TRBV5-5 and TRBJ2-5; TRBD2 is a possible D gene (6 bases). CDR3 length equals 18 residues. V lost 2 bases and J 7 bases, leaving 27 bases between the germline ends. Germline CDR1 reads SGHKS; CDR2 reads YYEKEE (reference sequence). The CDR3 spells CASSFMPAGGIVGVTQYF. CDR3 coding DNA: TGTGCCAGCAGCTTCATGCCAGCAGGAGGGATCGTGGGGGTGACCCAGTACTTC.

The sample holds many counts of this clonotype. The rearrangement joins TRBV18 to TRBJ2-5; D not resolved. This CDR3 has 14 amino acids. The V end lost 1 base, the J end lost 2 bases, and 8 bases lay between the germline ends. The germline gives CDR1 KGHSH, CDR2 LQKENI. CDR3 nucleotide sequence: TGTGCCAGCTCACCACGGCCGGAACAAGAGACCCAGTACTTC. Its translation: CASSPRPEQETQYF.

Turning to this clonotype: This may come from a read error, since a much larger clone is one base off. The chain couples TRBV12-3 or TRBV12-4 to TRBJ2-5; D ambiguous. This CDR3 is built from 16 residues. CDR3 in DNA: TGTGCCGGCAGTTTGGGTCGGATTCAGGTGGGAGAGACCCAGTACTTC. Translated: CAGSLGRIQVGETQYF.

This clonotype was recorded many times. V usage is TRBV20-1 and J usage is TRBJ1-1; TRBD1 is a possible D gene (5 bases). This CDR3 region has 15 residues. Per the germline V gene, CDR1 is DFQATT and CDR2 is SNEGSKA (reference sequence). Trimming removed 6 bases from V and 0 bases from J, with 17 bases in between. The CDR3 loop is CSATGDGPMNTEAFF. CDR3 coding DNA: TGCAGTGCAACGGGGGACGGCCCGATGAACACTGAAGCTTTCTTT.

The rearrangement joins TRBV27 to TRBJ2-3, with no clear D. This CDR3 has 16 residues. V was shortened by 3 bases and J by 0 bases, with 13 bases between the two germline ends. Germline CDR1 MNHEY, CDR2 SMNVEV (reference sequence). Written as DNA, the CDR3 is TGTGCCAGCAGTTTGCTCCGGCTTTTAAGCACAGATACGCAGTATTTT. Translation gives CASSLLRLLSTDTQYF.

This clonotype has only a few counts. This chain connects TRBV10-3 to TRBJ2-7, with D hard to call. Germline V gene data show CDR1 as ENHRY and CDR2 as SYGVKD. This CDR3 spans 13 amino acids. The ends were cut back, 6 bases at V and 2 bases at J, with 11 bases in the middle. CDR3 residues: CAIRAKTTYEQYF. In nucleotides, the CDR3 is TGTGCCATCAGGGCAAAGACAACCTACGAGCAGTACTTC.

The rearrangement links TRBV3-1 to TRBJ2-5, with D hard to call. Germline CDR1 LGHDT, CDR2 YNNKEL (reference sequence). The CDR3 loop spans 13 amino acids. The V end lost 7 bases, the J end lost 4 bases, and 13 bases lay between the germline ends. The CDR3 region is CASTPSEVETQYF. CDR3 bases: TGTGCCAGCACCCCATCAGAGGTAGAGACCCAGTACTTC.

The chain is built from TRBV6-2 or TRBV6-3 and TRBJ2-7; 9 bases fit TRBD1. This CDR3 spans 14 amino acids. CDR1 is MNHEY, CDR2 SVGEGT, per germline. Unmatched junction bases numbered 6, after V lost 8 bases and J lost 1 base. The CDR3 nucleotides read TGTGCCAGCCATGCGGGGACAGGGTCCTACGAGCAGTACTTC. It yields the protein CASHAGTGSYEQYF.

J is TRBJ2-3 and V is TRBV5-1, with no clear D. Germline V gene sequence: CDR1 SGHRS, CDR2 YFSETQ. Trimming took 4 bases from V and 1 from J, leaving 16 bases between them. CDR3 length: 16 amino acids. The chain's CDR3 is CASSPRAQDRTDTQYF. Written as DNA, the CDR3 is TGCGCCAGCAGCCCGAGAGCCCAAGACCGCACAGATACGCAGTATTTT.

The genes are TRBV10-3 and TRBJ2-3, with 9 nucleotides matching TRBD2. The germline gives CDR1 ENHRY, CDR2 SYGVKD. The CDR3 runs 21 residues. Losses at the gene ends were 2 bases for V and 1 base for J; bases not matched to a gene: 19. CDR3 sequence reads: CAISEPSSSGKPGHGTDTQYF. CDR3 in DNA: TGTGCCATCAGTGAGCCCTCATCTAGCGGGAAACCTGGTCACGGCACAGATACGCAGTATTTT.

This clonotype has more than one count but fewer than ten. V gene TRBV12-3 or TRBV12-4 combines with J gene TRBJ2-2; 8 nucleotides align to TRBD1. The CDR3 is 14 residues long. J was trimmed by 7 bases and V by 3 bases; bases with no gene match: 4. For the CDR3, the DNA is TGTGCCAGCAGTTTGGACAGGGATATCGGGGAGCTGTTTTTT. Amino acids: CASSLDRDIGELFF.

A remark on this clonotype: A read error likely explains this, since a far larger clone differs by one base. The CDR3 nucleotides read TGTGCCAGCAGCTTCGGGGCCGGGGAGCTGTTTTTT. It codes for CASSFGAGELFF. The rearrangement uses TRBV7-2 and TRBJ2-2, with D possibly matching TRBD2 (5 bases). The V end lost 3 bases, the J end lost 6 bases, and 5 bases lay between the germline ends. The CDR3 is made up of 12 amino acids. Germline CDR1 SGHTA, CDR2 FQGNSA.

This clonotype was observed at least ten times. The chain links TRBV12-3 or TRBV12-4 to TRBJ2-7, with 11 positions matching TRBD1. Germline trimming cut 8 bases from V and 5 bases from J; bases unmatched to any gene: 5. The CDR3 loop spans 13 amino acids. The CDR3 coding sequence is TGTGCCAGCGCGGGACAGGGGGTACACGAGCAGTACTTC. This translates into CASAGQGVHEQYF.

This clonotype was counted between two and nine times. V and J are TRBV14 and TRBJ2-2; unclear D gene. The CDR3 extends over 18 amino acids. V lost 0 bases and J 3 bases, leaving 17 bases between the germline ends. Per germline, CDR1 SGHDN and CDR2 FVKESK. CDR3 sequence reads: CASSQESEPPWDTGELFF. The CDR3 coding sequence is TGTGCCAGCAGCCAAGAATCGGAGCCCCCCTGGGACACCGGGGAGCTGTTTTTT.

This clonotype occurred many times. The chain carries TRBV3-1 and TRBJ2-1, with no clear D. The CDR3 is 15 residues long. Trimming took off 6 bases at V and 0 bases at J, with 12 bases between the two ends. Germline CDR1 is LGHDT and CDR2 is YNNKEL (reference sequence). CDR3 nucleotide sequence: TGTGCCAGCAGTCTGGACCAAAGCTCCTACAATGAGCAGTTCTTC. This translates into CASSLDQSSYNEQFF.

This sequence joins TRBV5-6 and TRBJ1-1, with a possible D match to TRBD1 (5 bases). V lost 6 bases and J 5 bases, leaving 11 bases between the germline ends. This CDR3 has 12 residues. Germline CDR1 and CDR2: SGHDT and YYEEEE. CDR3 residues: CASMRGRTEAFF. DNA for the CDR3: TGTGCCAGCATGCGGGGCCGGACTGAAGCTTTCTTT.